The sequence of this TCR beta chain was determined in a study of blood T cell repertoires in COVID-19. At the level of the study: Samples representing acute and convalescent COVID-19 were sourced from the United States, Italy and Spain. In each case, the material was cDNA or gDNA derived from T cells, B-cell-depleted T cells, or PBMCs.

V was shortened by 2 bases and J by 2 bases, with 8 bases between the two germline ends. The germline gives CDR1 MDHEN, CDR2 SYDVKM. The CDR3 is made up of 14 amino acids. In the authors' workflow: Amplification of reference gene primers provided the estimated nucleated cell counts. This table comes from immunoSEQ multiplex PCR, and its TCRdb copy is limited to in-frame clones, with some not included. That table is the source of V, J and clone size, and D and trimming were worked out from the DNA. The table includes more than 200,000 clones, approximately 89% detected once. Seattle researchers signed up patients amid active infection and tracked them longitudinally.

This TCR was recovered from a woman aged 25 to 39 with COVID-19, enrolled during active disease. The material sequenced was peripheral blood. The V and J genes are TRBV28 and TRBJ2-3; no clear D gene. The DNA of the CDR3 is TGTGCCAGCAGTTTAGCGGCCTACACAGATACGCAGTATTTT. It translates to CASSLAAYTDTQYF.